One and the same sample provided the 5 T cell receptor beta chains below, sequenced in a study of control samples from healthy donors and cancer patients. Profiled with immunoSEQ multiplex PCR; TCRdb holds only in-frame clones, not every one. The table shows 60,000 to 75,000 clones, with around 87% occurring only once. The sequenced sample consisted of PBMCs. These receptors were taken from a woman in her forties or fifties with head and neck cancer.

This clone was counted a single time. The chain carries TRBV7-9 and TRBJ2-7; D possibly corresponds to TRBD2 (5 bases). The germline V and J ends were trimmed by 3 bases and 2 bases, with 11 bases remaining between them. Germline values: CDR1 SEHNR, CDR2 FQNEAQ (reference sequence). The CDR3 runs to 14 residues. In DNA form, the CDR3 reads TGTGCCAGCAGCTTCCGAGGGCAGGCCTACGAGCAGTACTTC. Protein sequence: CASSFRGQAYEQYF.

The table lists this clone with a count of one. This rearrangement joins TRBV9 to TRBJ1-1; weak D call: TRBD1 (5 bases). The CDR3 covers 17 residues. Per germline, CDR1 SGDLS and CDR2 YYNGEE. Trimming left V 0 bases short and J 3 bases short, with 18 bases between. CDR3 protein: CASSVEGTPGYDTEAFF. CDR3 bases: TGTGCCAGCAGCGTAGAGGGGACCCCAGGGTATGACACTGAAGCTTTCTTT. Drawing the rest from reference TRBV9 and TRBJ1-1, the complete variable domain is DSGVTQTPKHLITATGQRVTLRCSPRSGDLSVYWYQQSLDQGLQFLIQYYNGEERAKGNILERFSAQQFPDLHSELNLSSLELGDSALYFCASSVEGTPGYDTEAFFGQGTRLTVV.

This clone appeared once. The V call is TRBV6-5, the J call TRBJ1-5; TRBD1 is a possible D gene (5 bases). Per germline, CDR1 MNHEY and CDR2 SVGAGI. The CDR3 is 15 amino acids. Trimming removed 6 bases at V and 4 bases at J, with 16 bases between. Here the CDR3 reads CASRSTGTRNQPQHF. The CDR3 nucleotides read TGTGCCAGCAGATCTACCGGGACCCGAAATCAGCCCCAGCATTTT.

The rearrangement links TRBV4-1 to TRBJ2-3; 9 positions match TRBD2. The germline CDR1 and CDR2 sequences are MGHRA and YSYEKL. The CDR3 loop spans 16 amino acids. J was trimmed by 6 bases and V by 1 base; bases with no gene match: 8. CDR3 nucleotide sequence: TGCGCCAGCAGCCAAGTTGGCGGGGGGGCGGTGGATACGCAGTATTTT. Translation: CASSQVGGGAVDTQYF.

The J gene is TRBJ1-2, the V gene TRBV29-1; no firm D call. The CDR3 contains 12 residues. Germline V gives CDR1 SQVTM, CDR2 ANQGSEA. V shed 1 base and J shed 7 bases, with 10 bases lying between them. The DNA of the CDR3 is TGCAGCGTTGAAGCAGGTTCGGGTGGCTACACCTTC. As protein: CSVEAGSGGYTF.